This TCR beta chain was obtained from a study of blood T cell repertoires in COVID-19. For the study at large: Sample material is recorded as cDNA or gDNA derived from T cells, B-cell-depleted T cells, or PBMCs.

Deletions cut 4 bases from V and 2 bases from J, with 13 bases between. The CDR3 totals 14 residues. The V gene's germline CDR1 is SGHDT and CDR2 YYEEEE. Study processing details: Amplification with reference gene primers provided the estimates of nucleated cell counts. TCRdb's copy holds only in-frame clones and misses some; the assay was immunoSEQ multiplex PCR. V, J and clone size reflect that table, while D and trimming were determined from the DNA. The profile shows hundreds of thousands of clones, 80% to 90% of them singletons. This chain connects TRBV5-6 to TRBJ2-7, with D possibly being TRBD1 (6 bases). Sequenced input: peripheral blood. This clonotype was obtained from a man between 35 and 55 years old with acute or convalescent COVID-19. The CDR3, as DNA: TGTGCCAGCAGCCAATTAGACAGGACCTACGAGCAGTACTTC. Protein: CASSQLDRTYEQYF. Drawing the rest from reference TRBV5-6 and TRBJ2-7, the complete variable domain is DAGVTQSPTHLIKTRGQQVTLRCSPKSGHDTVSWYQQALGQGPQFIFQYYEEEERQRGNFPDRFSGHQFPNYSSELNVNALLLGDSALYLCASSQLDRTYEQYFGPGTRLTVT.